This record looks at one T cell receptor beta chain sequence and its context. The antigen is not known. Clones were read by immunoSEQ multiplex PCR, and TCRdb kept only the in-frame ones, dropping some. Of approximately 90,000 clones listed, around 87% are singletons. This entry belongs to a study of OX40 agonist ivuxolimab in advanced cancers. From germline, CDR1 is SGHDT and CDR2 YYEEEE. The length of the CDR3 is 13 residues. The ends were cut back, 4 bases at V and 4 bases at J, with 9 bases in the middle. General study points: In the expanded peripheral T cells, antigen specificity was never determined.

The starting material was CD4+ or CD8+ T cells sorted from blood, obtained in a trial of the OX40 agonist ivuxolimab. The receptor comes from an adult with an advanced solid tumor such as melanoma, head and neck, liver or kidney cancer. The gene calls are TRBV5-6 and TRBJ2-1; the D gene is possibly TRBD2 (6 bases). CDR3 DNA sequence: TGTGCCAGCAGCCCTAGCGATTACAATGAGCAGTTCTTC. Translation: CASSPSDYNEQFF.